These T cell receptor beta chains were read from a single sample in a study of cytomegalovirus exposure and HLA in healthy donors. Profiled with immunoSEQ multiplex PCR; TCRdb holds only in-frame clones, not every one. The sample lists 150,000 to 200,000 clones, 75% to 90% occurring once. The sample comprised PBMCs. Receptor source: a woman under 30 in good health and CMV-seronegative. The CDR3 runs from the conserved cysteine through the conserved F or W. The order of the fields is D gene, clone size, V gene, J gene, CDR3 DNA, CDR3 protein. The D gene is left open where the match is weak. Clone size is stated in some rows and not others, as once, few, many or a class when expanded.

D gene: TRBD2; clone size: once; V gene: TRBV2; J gene: TRBJ2-6; CDR3 DNA: TGTGCCAGCAGTGGGGGAGGGTCGAACGTCCTGACTTTC; CDR3 protein: CASSGGGSNVLTF
D gene: -; clone size: -; V gene: TRBV5-1; J gene: TRBJ1-2; CDR3 DNA: TGCGCCAGCAGCTTGGGGGCAGGGGACTATGGCTACACCTTC; CDR3 protein: CASSLGAGDYGYTF
D gene: -; clone size: -; V gene: TRBV4-3; J gene: TRBJ1-1; CDR3 DNA: TGCGCCAGCAGCCAAGATAGGGGGACAGAAGCTTTCTTT; CDR3 protein: CASSQDRGTEAFF
D gene: -; clone size: -; V gene: TRBV5-4; J gene: TRBJ1-1; CDR3 DNA: TGTGCCAGCAGCTTATCGGGGGTGTATACTGAAGCTTTCTTT; CDR3 protein: CASSLSGVYTEAFF
D gene: -; clone size: -; V gene: TRBV5-6; J gene: TRBJ2-3; CDR3 DNA: TGTGCCAGCAGCTTTGGAGCGTTTACGGCAGATACGCAGTATTTT; CDR3 protein: CASSFGAFTADTQYF
D gene: TRBD1; clone size: -; V gene: TRBV19; J gene: TRBJ1-5; CDR3 DNA: TGTGCCAGTAGTGGGACAGGGGCTTATCAGCCCCAGCATTTT; CDR3 protein: CASSGTGAYQPQHF
D gene: -; clone size: -; V gene: TRBV30; J gene: TRBJ1-3; CDR3 DNA: TGTGCCTGGAGTGTTTGGGGCAGAAAAGTCTCTGGAAACACCATATATTTT; CDR3 protein: CAWSVWGRKVSGNTIYF
D gene: TRBD2; clone size: few; V gene: TRBV19; J gene: TRBJ2-5; CDR3 DNA: TGTGCCAGTAGTCCTCTAGCGGGGGCCCAAGAGACCCAGTACTTC; CDR3 protein: CASSPLAGAQETQYF
D gene: -; clone size: once; V gene: TRBV18; J gene: TRBJ2-1; CDR3 DNA: TGTGCCAGCTCACCACCCAAGGAGTTTTCGCGCAATGAGCAGTTCTTC; CDR3 protein: CASSPPKEFSRNEQFF
D gene: TRBD1; clone size: -; V gene: TRBV7-3; J gene: TRBJ1-2; CDR3 DNA: TGTGCCAGCAGCGGACCGACAGGGGATGGCTACACCTTC; CDR3 protein: CASSGPTGDGYTF
D gene: -; clone size: -; V gene: TRBV2; J gene: TRBJ2-2; CDR3 DNA: TGTGCCAGTACCCAGGATCCCACCGGGGAGCTGTTTTTT; CDR3 protein: CASTQDPTGELFF
D gene: TRBD1; clone size: -; V gene: TRBV14; J gene: TRBJ2-7; CDR3 DNA: TGTGCCAGCAGCCAAGACCGGGGGACAGGCTACTACGAGCAGTACTTC; CDR3 protein: CASSQDRGTGYYEQYF
D gene: TRBD2; clone size: -; V gene: TRBV5-1; J gene: TRBJ2-1; CDR3 DNA: TGCGCCAGCAGCTCATCATCGGGACTAGCGCTATCCAATGAGCAGTTCTTC; CDR3 protein: CASSSSSGLALSNEQFF
D gene: -; clone size: -; V gene: TRBV12-5; J gene: TRBJ2-1; CDR3 DNA: TGTGCTAGTGCGTACAATGAGCAGTTCTTC; CDR3 protein: CASAYNEQFF
D gene: -; clone size: -; V gene: TRBV11-2; J gene: TRBJ2-1; CDR3 DNA: TGTGCCAGCAGCTCTACTGGAGAGGGTTCGCAGTTCTTC; CDR3 protein: CASSSTGEGSQFF
D gene: TRBD2; clone size: few; V gene: TRBV19; J gene: TRBJ2-1; CDR3 DNA: TGTGCCAGCGCTGGGTGGACTAGCAACTTCGATGAGCAGTTCTTC; CDR3 protein: CASAGWTSNFDEQFF
D gene: -; clone size: -; V gene: TRBV4-1; J gene: TRBJ1-2; CDR3 DNA: TGCGCCAGCAGCCAAGAGAGGACAGCTGTCTATGGCTACACCTTC; CDR3 protein: CASSQERTAVYGYTF
D gene: TRBD2; clone size: -; V gene: TRBV5-4; J gene: TRBJ2-1; CDR3 DNA: TGTGCCAGCAGCTCGGGACTAGTGGAGCAGTTCTTC; CDR3 protein: CASSSGLVEQFF
D gene: -; clone size: few; V gene: TRBV19; J gene: TRBJ1-6; CDR3 DNA: TGTGCCAGTAGTGCCCTCTCCCAGGCGAATTCACCCCTCCACTTT; CDR3 protein: CASSALSQANSPLHF
D gene: -; clone size: -; V gene: TRBV2; J gene: TRBJ2-1; CDR3 DNA: TGTGCCAGCAGCCCCGGACATGGAAACAATGAGCAGTTCTTC; CDR3 protein: CASSPGHGNNEQFF
D gene: TRBD2; clone size: -; V gene: TRBV19; J gene: TRBJ2-1; CDR3 DNA: TGTGCCAGTAGTATAACGCCTAGCGGGTATGAGGAGCAGTTCTTC; CDR3 protein: CASSITPSGYEEQFF
D gene: -; clone size: -; V gene: TRBV21-1; J gene: TRBJ2-7; CDR3 DNA: TGTGCCAGACGGGGGAACGAGCAGTACTTC; CDR3 protein: CARRGNEQYF
D gene: TRBD2; clone size: -; V gene: TRBV4-3; J gene: TRBJ2-1; CDR3 DNA: TGCGCCAGCAGCCAAGATCTGTTTCTAGCGGTTGACAATGAGCAGTTCTTC; CDR3 protein: CASSQDLFLAVDNEQFF
D gene: TRBD1; clone size: -; V gene: TRBV19; J gene: TRBJ2-2; CDR3 DNA: TGTGCCAGTAGAACACAGGGGTCGGACACCGGGGAGCTGTTTTTT; CDR3 protein: CASRTQGSDTGELFF
D gene: TRBD1; clone size: -; V gene: TRBV9; J gene: TRBJ2-7; CDR3 DNA: TGTGCCAGCAGCGCTGGGACAGCAACCTACGAGCAGTACTTC; CDR3 protein: CASSAGTATYEQYF
D gene: -; clone size: -; V gene: TRBV4-2; J gene: TRBJ1-2; CDR3 DNA: TGTGCCAGCAGCCAAGAGACAGGCACACCCTATGGCTACACCTTC; CDR3 protein: CASSQETGTPYGYTF
D gene: -; clone size: -; V gene: TRBV18; J gene: TRBJ1-1; CDR3 DNA: TGTGCCACCGGTCGTAGGGAGGGTCCCACTGAAGCTTTCTTT; CDR3 protein: CATGRREGPTEAFF
D gene: TRBD2; clone size: -; V gene: TRBV7-9; J gene: TRBJ2-5; CDR3 DNA: TGTGCCAGCAGTTCCTCGGAACTAGCGCCCAAGACCCAGTACTTC; CDR3 protein: CASSSSELAPKTQYF
D gene: -; clone size: -; V gene: TRBV7-9; J gene: TRBJ1-2; CDR3 DNA: TGTGCCAGCAGCTTAGGAGGGTTGAATGGCTACACCTTC; CDR3 protein: CASSLGGLNGYTF
D gene: -; clone size: -; V gene: TRBV5-6; J gene: TRBJ1-4; CDR3 DNA: TGTGCCAGCCGTCAGAGGGTGGGAGGAAAACTGTTTTTT; CDR3 protein: CASRQRVGGKLFF
D gene: -; clone size: -; V gene: TRBV11-3; J gene: TRBJ2-2; CDR3 DNA: TGTGCCAGCAGCTCTCTCACCGGGGAGCTGTTTTTT; CDR3 protein: CASSSLTGELFF
D gene: TRBD1; clone size: -; V gene: TRBV19; J gene: TRBJ2-7; CDR3 DNA: TGTGCCAGTAGTATGACAGGGATGAACGAGCAGTACTTC; CDR3 protein: CASSMTGMNEQYF
D gene: -; clone size: -; V gene: TRBV30; J gene: TRBJ1-5; CDR3 DNA: TGTGCCTGGAGTGGAGTCCTTAGCAATCAGCCCCAGCATTTT; CDR3 protein: CAWSGVLSNQPQHF
D gene: TRBD1; clone size: -; V gene: TRBV4-1; J gene: TRBJ1-3; CDR3 DNA: TGCGCCAGCAGCCAATTCGGCTTCCCGGGACAGAACTCTGGAAACACCATATATTTT; CDR3 protein: CASSQFGFPGQNSGNTIYF
D gene: TRBD1; clone size: once; V gene: TRBV7-3; J gene: TRBJ2-1; CDR3 DNA: TGTGCCAGCAGCCCCTATCAGGGACAGGGGGAGCAGTTCTTC; CDR3 protein: CASSPYQGQGEQFF
D gene: TRBD2; clone size: -; V gene: TRBV30; J gene: TRBJ2-1; CDR3 DNA: TGTGCCTGGAGTCTCGGACTAGCGGGGAACAATGAGCAGTTCTTC; CDR3 protein: CAWSLGLAGNNEQFF
D gene: TRBD1; clone size: -; V gene: TRBV7-2; J gene: TRBJ2-5; CDR3 DNA: TGTGCCAGCAGCCTGGACAGGCAAGAGACCCAGTACTTC; CDR3 protein: CASSLDRQETQYF
D gene: TRBD1; clone size: -; V gene: TRBV6-1; J gene: TRBJ2-7; CDR3 DNA: TGTGCCGGGTCTCGACAGGGCTCCTTCTACGAGCAGTACTTC; CDR3 protein: CAGSRQGSFYEQYF
D gene: -; clone size: -; V gene: TRBV9; J gene: TRBJ1-1; CDR3 DNA: TGTGCCAGCAGCCCTGTACCCACGGACACCGCCGAAGCTTTCTTT; CDR3 protein: CASSPVPTDTAEAFF
D gene: -; clone size: -; V gene: TRBV7-9; J gene: TRBJ2-7; CDR3 DNA: TGTGCCAGCAGCTTACAGGGAGGAACCTACGAGCAGTACTTC; CDR3 protein: CASSLQGGTYEQYF
D gene: -; clone size: few; V gene: TRBV25-1; J gene: TRBJ2-7; CDR3 DNA: TGTGCCAGCAGTGAATTTGGCAGGGACTACGAGCAGTACTTC; CDR3 protein: CASSEFGRDYEQYF